The 10 T cell receptor beta chains in this list originate from one sample, sequenced in a study of blood T cell repertoires in COVID-19. Method: immunoSEQ multiplex PCR; TCRdb's copy keeps in-frame clones and lacks some. The sample has approximately 60,000 clones, 70% to 90% seen once. The sequenced sample consisted of peripheral blood. The receptors here all came from a man aged 50-59 years with active COVID-19.

CDR3 amino acids: CAWRTSGEQFF. The CDR3 nucleotides read TGTGCCTGGAGGACTAGCGGCGAGCAGTTCTTC. The V gene is TRBV30, the J gene TRBJ2-1; 9 nucleotides match TRBD2. The CDR3 has 11 residues. Germline V gene data show CDR1 as GTSNPN and CDR2 as SVGIG (reference sequence). V lost 3 bases, J lost 10 bases, and 1 base stayed unmatched.

The chain links TRBV5-5 to TRBJ2-5; no clear D gene. This CDR3 is 16 amino acids long. In germline, CDR1 is SGHKS, CDR2 YYEKEE (reference sequence). V lost 1 base and J lost 3, with 16 bases in between. DNA for the CDR3: TGTGCCAGCAGCTTGAGGCAGGCAATACAAAAAGAGACCCAGTACTTC. Residues: CASSLRQAIQKETQYF.

This chain uses TRBV27 with TRBJ1-6, with D maybe TRBD1 (5 bases). CDR3 size: 16 residues. Deletions cut 3 bases from V and 4 bases from J, with 13 bases between. Per germline, CDR1 MNHEY and CDR2 SMNVEV (reference sequence). The CDR3 DNA reads as TGTGCCAGCAGTTTTGGGAGGGGATCTTATAATTCACCCCTCCACTTT. Protein sequence: CASSFGRGSYNSPLHF.

The V call is TRBV15, the J call TRBJ2-7, with 7 bases identical to TRBD1. V was pared by 3 bases and J by 1 base, with 3 bases of the junction left unmatched. Germline values: CDR1 LNHNV, CDR2 YYDKDF (reference sequence). This CDR3 spans 14 amino acids. This CDR3 reads CATSSLTGSYEQYF. The CDR3 DNA reads TGTGCCACCAGCAGTCTGACAGGGTCCTACGAGCAGTACTTC.

This clone has more than one count but fewer than ten. V gene TRBV5-8 combines with J gene TRBJ1-2; 8 positions agree with TRBD1. V trimming: 4 bases; J trimming: 6 bases; junction bases outside the gene matches: 11. The CDR3 length is 15 residues. Germline loops: CDR1 SGHTS, CDR2 YDEGEE. The CDR3 DNA is TGTGCCAGCAGCCCGTGGCGGGGACAGGCAGATGGCTACACCTTC. Protein product: CASSPWRGQADGYTF.

The chain has TRBV5-4 and TRBJ2-2; 8 nucleotides match TRBD2. Germline values: CDR1 SGHNT, CDR2 YYREEE (reference sequence). V gave up 4 bases and J gave up 7 bases; unmatched junction bases: 6. This CDR3 region has 14 residues. CDR3 nucleotides: TGTGCCAGCAGCCTGGCGGGGGGAAACGGGGAGCTGTTTTTT. Protein: CASSLAGGNGELFF.

This sequence joins TRBV13 and TRBJ2-7, with D possibly TRBD1 on 5 matching bases. Per the germline V gene, CDR1 is PRHDT and CDR2 is FYEKMQ (reference sequence). This CDR3 is built from 15 residues. V was trimmed by 0 bases and J by 7 bases, leaving 16 bases between them. This chain's CDR3 is CASSLGWQGGMEQYF. CDR3 nucleotide sequence: TGTGCCAGCAGCTTAGGATGGCAGGGCGGAATGGAGCAGTACTTC.

The chain couples TRBV18 to TRBJ1-6; maybe TRBD1 (6 bases). The CDR3 loop spans 16 amino acids. From germline, CDR1 is KGHSH and CDR2 LQKENI. Trimming cost V 2 bases and J 7 bases, with 15 bases left between them. The CDR3 region has the DNA TGTGCCAGCTCACCAGCGCCGGTCAGGGGAAATTCACCCCTCCACTTT. Amino acids: CASSPAPVRGNSPLHF.

DNA of the CDR3: TGTGCCAGCAGCCCGGGGACAGGGGAGGGGAACGAGCAGTACTTC. As protein: CASSPGTGEGNEQYF. The V and J genes are TRBV11-2 and TRBJ2-7; TRBD1 matches at 10 bases. Per the germline V gene, CDR1 is SGHAT and CDR2 is FQNNGV. With 5 bases clipped from V and 5 bases from J, the junction kept 9 bases outside the gene matches. The CDR3 is 15 amino acids.

The rearrangement uses TRBV10-1 and TRBJ2-7, with 7 bases lining up with TRBD2. J gave up 7 bases and V 2 bases, and 11 bases lay outside the gene matches. CDR1 and CDR2 from the germline V gene are WNHNN and SYGVQD (reference sequence). The CDR3 is made up of 15 amino acids. CDR3 bases: TGCGCCAGCAGTGAGATGGGGGAGGGCCCTCGAGAGCAGTACTTC. Translated, it gives CASSEMGEGPREQYF.